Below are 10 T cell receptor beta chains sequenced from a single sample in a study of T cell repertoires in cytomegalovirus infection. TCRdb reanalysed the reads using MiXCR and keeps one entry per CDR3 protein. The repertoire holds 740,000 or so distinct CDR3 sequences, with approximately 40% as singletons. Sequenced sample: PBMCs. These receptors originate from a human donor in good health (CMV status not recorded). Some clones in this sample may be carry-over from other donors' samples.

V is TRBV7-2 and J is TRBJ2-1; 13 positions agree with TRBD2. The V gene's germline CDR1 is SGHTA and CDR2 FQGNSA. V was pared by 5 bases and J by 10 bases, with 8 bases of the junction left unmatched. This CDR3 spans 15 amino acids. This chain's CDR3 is CASSEGLAGIGEQFF. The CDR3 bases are TGTGCCAGCAGCGAGGGACTAGCGGGAATAGGGGAGCAGTTCTTC.

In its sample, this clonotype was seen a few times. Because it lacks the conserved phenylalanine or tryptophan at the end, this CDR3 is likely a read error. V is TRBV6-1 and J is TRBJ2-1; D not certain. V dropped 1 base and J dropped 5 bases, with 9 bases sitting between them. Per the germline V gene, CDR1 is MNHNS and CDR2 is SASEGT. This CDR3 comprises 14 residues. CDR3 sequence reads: CASSEVPGNNEQFL. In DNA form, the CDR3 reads TGTGCCAGCAGTGAAGTCCCCGGTAACAATGAGCAGTTCTTA.

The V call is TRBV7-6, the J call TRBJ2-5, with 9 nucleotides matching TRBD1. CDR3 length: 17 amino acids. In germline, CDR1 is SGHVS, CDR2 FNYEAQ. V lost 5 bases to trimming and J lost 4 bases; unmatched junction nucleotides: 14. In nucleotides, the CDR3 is TGTGCCAGCAGCCCACGGTGGGGACAGGGTGAACGAGAGACCCAGTACTTC. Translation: CASSPRWGQGERETQYF.

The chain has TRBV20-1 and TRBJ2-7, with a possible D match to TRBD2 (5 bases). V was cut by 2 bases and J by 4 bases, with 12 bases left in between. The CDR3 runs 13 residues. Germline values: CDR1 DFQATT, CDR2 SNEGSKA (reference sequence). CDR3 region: CSARPTRPYEQYF. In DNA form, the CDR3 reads TGCAGTGCTAGACCCACTAGGCCATACGAGCAGTACTTC.

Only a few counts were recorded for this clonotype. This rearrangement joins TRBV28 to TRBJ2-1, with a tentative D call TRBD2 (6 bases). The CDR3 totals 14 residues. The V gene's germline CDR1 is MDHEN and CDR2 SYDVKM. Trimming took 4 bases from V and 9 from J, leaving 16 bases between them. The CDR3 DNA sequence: TGTGCCAGCAGTTCCCCGACTAGATTTCTTGAGCAGTTCTTC. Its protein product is CASSSPTRFLEQFF. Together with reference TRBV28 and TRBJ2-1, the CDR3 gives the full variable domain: DVKVTQSSRYLVKRTGEKVFLECVQDMDHENMFWYRQDPGLGLRLIYFSYDVKMKEKGDIPEGYSVSREKKERFSLILESASTNQTSMYLCASSSPTRFLEQFFGPGTRLTVL.

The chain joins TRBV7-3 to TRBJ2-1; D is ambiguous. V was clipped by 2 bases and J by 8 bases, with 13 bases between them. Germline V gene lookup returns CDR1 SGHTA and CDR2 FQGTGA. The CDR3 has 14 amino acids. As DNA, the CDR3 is TGTGCCAGCAGCTTAGGGTGGGGAAACCATGAGCAGTTCTTC. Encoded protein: CASSLGWGNHEQFF.

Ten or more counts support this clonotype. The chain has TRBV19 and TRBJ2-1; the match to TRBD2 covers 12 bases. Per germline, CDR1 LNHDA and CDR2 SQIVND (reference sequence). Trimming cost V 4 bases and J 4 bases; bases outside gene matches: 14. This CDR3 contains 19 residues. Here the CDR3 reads CASSNRLLSGTSGYNEQFF. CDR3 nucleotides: TGTGCCAGTAGTAACCGGCTCCTTAGCGGGACTAGCGGGTACAATGAGCAGTTCTTC.

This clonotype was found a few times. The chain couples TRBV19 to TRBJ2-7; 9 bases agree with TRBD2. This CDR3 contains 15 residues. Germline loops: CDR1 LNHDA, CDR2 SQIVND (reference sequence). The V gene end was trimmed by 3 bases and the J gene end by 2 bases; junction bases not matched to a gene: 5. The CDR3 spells CASSMVTSGTYEQYF. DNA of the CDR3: TGTGCCAGTAGTATGGTGACTAGCGGAACCTACGAGCAGTACTTC.

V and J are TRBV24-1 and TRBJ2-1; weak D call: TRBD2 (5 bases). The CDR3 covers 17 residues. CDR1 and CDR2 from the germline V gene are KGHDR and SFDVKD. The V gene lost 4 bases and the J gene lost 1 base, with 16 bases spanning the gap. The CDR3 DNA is TGTGCCACCAGTGACAAATCTAGCACCCTATCCTACAATGAGCAGTTCTTC. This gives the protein CATSDKSSTLSYNEQFF.

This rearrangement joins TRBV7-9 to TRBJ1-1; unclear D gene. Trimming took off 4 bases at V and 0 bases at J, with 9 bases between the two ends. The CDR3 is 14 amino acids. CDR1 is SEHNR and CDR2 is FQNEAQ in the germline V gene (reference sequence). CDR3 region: CASSSWRVNTEAFF. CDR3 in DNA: TGTGCCAGCAGCTCTTGGCGAGTGAACACTGAAGCTTTCTTT. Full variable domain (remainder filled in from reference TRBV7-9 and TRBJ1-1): DTGVSQNPRHKITKRGQNVTFRCDPISEHNRLYWYRQTLGQGPEFLTYFQNEAQLEKSRLLSDRFSAERPKGSFSTLEIQRTEQGDSAMYLCASSSWRVNTEAFFGQGTRLTVV.